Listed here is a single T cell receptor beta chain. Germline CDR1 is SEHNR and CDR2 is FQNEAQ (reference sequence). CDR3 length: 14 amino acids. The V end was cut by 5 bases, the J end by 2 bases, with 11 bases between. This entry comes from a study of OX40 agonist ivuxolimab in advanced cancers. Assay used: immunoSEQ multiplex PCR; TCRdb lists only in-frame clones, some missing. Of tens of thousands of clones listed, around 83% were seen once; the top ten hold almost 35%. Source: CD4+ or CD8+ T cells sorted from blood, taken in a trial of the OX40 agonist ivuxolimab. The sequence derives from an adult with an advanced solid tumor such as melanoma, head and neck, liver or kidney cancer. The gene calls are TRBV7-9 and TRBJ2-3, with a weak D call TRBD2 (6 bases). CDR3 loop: CASSPGGATDTQYF. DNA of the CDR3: TGTGCCAGCAGCCCCGGAGGGGCCACAGATACGCAGTATTTT.